One and the same sample provided the 15 T cell receptor beta chains below, sequenced in a study of PD-1 blockade in classical Hodgkin lymphoma (TCRdb year 2020). The method was the immunoSEQ multiplex PCR assay. TCRdb limited this immuneACCESS table to in-frame rearrangements with V and J called. A share of clones is missing; checked studies link under half to unresolved V genes, and the rest is unexplained. Within this sample are 50,000 to 65,000 clones, with under 95% of them counted one time only. The ten largest make up under 11% of the sample. The sample's time point label, decoded: cycle 2 day 1 (C2D1) of nivolumab. Every trial patient had relapsed following autologous stem cell transplantation, and prior brentuximab vedotin exposure was what differed among cohorts A, B and C. This specimen was peripheral blood mononuclear cells (PBMCs), taken before the second cycle of nivolumab. These receptors came from a human donor with classical Hodgkin lymphoma.

The chain links TRBV19 to TRBJ1-6, with 10 bases that match TRBD1. The CDR3 covers 21 residues. CDR1 LNHDA and CDR2 SQIVND come from the germline V gene (reference sequence). V dropped 0 bases and J dropped 2; count of bases not matched to a gene: 13. This CDR3 is CASSIDQTTGGFLPYNSPLHF. The CDR3, as DNA: TGTGCCAGTAGTATAGATCAAACGACAGGGGGCTTCCTGCCCTATAATTCACCCCTCCACTTT.

This rearrangement joins TRBV19 to TRBJ1-5; a weak D match, TRBD1 (6 bases). Trimming stripped 7 bases from V and 2 bases from J, with 15 bases between. The CDR3 extends over 15 amino acids. Germline V lookup: CDR1 LNHDA, CDR2 SQIVND (reference sequence). CDR3 bases: TGTGCCAGTATTCCACTAGGGGGGGGCAATCAGCCCCAGCATTTT. Translated: CASIPLGGGNQPQHF.

This chain joins TRBV9 and TRBJ2-1, with a weak D call TRBD2 (5 bases). Germline CDR1 and CDR2: SGDLS and YYNGEE. The CDR3 length is 13 residues. Between the trimmed V and J ends, which lost 2 bases and 7 bases, there was a span of 10 bases. The CDR3 reads CASSVEDWNEQFF. CDR3 bases: TGTGCCAGCAGCGTGGAGGATTGGAATGAGCAGTTCTTC.

The gene calls are TRBV7-2 and TRBJ2-3, with D hard to call. The germline V gene has CDR1 SGHTA and CDR2 FQGNSA. The CDR3 has 14 amino acids. V was clipped by 1 base and J by 4 bases, with 9 bases between them. The chain's CDR3 is CASSLVVYSDTQYF. CDR3 bases: TGTGCCAGCAGCTTAGTGGTCTATTCAGATACGCAGTATTTT.

The chain has TRBV28 and TRBJ2-7, with 9 bases matching TRBD1. Germline trimming cut 10 bases from V and 0 bases from J; bases unmatched to any gene: 4. Germline CDR1 reads MDHEN; CDR2 reads SYDVKM. The length of the CDR3 is 13 residues. The CDR3, as DNA: TGTGCCATCATGACAGGGGGCTCCTACGAGCAGTACTTC. This codes for CAIMTGGSYEQYF.

This clone appeared a few times. This chain joins TRBV28 and TRBJ2-7; 10 bases are shared with TRBD1. CDR3 length: 15 residues. Trimming at V came to 5 bases and at J to 7 bases, leaving 11 bases not matched to a gene. CDR1 and CDR2 (germline): MDHEN, SYDVKM. The CDR3 nucleotides are TGTGCCAGCAGTGGAGACAGGGGGCAAGGGAGGGAGCAGTACTTC. Translating it yields CASSGDRGQGREQYF.

This rearrangement joins TRBV5-4 to TRBJ2-1; TRBD1 might be the D (6 bases). Per germline, CDR1 SGHNT and CDR2 YYREEE (reference sequence). The V gene lost 0 bases and the J gene lost 9 bases, with 22 bases spanning the gap. This CDR3 has 17 amino acids. The CDR3 spells CASSLEFGGPGVTEQFF. CDR3 bases: TGTGCCAGCAGCTTGGAGTTTGGGGGACCAGGGGTTACTGAGCAGTTCTTC.

This clone showed up just a few times. J is TRBJ1-2 and V is TRBV6-5; TRBD1 matches 7 bases. Germline V CDR1 and CDR2: MNHEY, SVGAGI. CDR3 length equals 15 residues. V lost 0 bases and J lost 2; bases outside the gene matches: 3. The CDR3 DNA sequence: TGTGCCAGCAGTTACTCGACAGGGTTAAACTATGGCTACACCTTC. Its protein is CASSYSTGLNYGYTF.

The chain links TRBV19 to TRBJ2-7, with a weak D call TRBD1 (5 bases). CDR1 and CDR2 (germline): LNHDA, SQIVND (reference sequence). Deletions cut 3 bases from V and 5 bases from J, with 20 bases between. The CDR3 has 16 residues. CDR3: CASSISGSPGIDEQYF. The CDR3 DNA sequence: TGTGCCAGTAGTATCTCCGGTTCGCCAGGGATCGACGAGCAGTACTTC.

CDR3 region: CASSLIRPRTDNQPQHF. CDR3 DNA: TGTGCCAGCAGCTTAATTCGTCCCCGGACAGACAATCAGCCCCAGCATTTT. The chain couples TRBV7-3 to TRBJ1-5; TRBD1 is a possible D gene (6 bases). Per the germline V gene, CDR1 is SGHTA and CDR2 is FQGTGA. The CDR3 runs 17 residues. Trimming stripped 1 base from V and 3 bases from J, with 16 bases between.

CDR3 sequence: CASRPGQGNEQYF. As DNA, the CDR3 is TGCGCCAGCCGGCCGGGACAGGGGAACGAGCAGTACTTC. This chain uses TRBV5-1 with TRBJ2-7, with 10 positions matching TRBD1. There are 13 residues in the CDR3. V shed 7 bases and J 5 bases; nucleotides not matched to a gene: 6. The germline V gene encodes CDR1 SGHRS and CDR2 YFSETQ.

The rearrangement links TRBV18 to TRBJ2-5; TRBD1 might be the D (6 bases). Germline lookup yields CDR1 KGHSH and CDR2 LQKENI. V was cut by 3 bases and J by 5 bases, with 16 bases left in between. This CDR3 has 15 residues. The CDR3 loop is CASSPRGQTGETQYF. In DNA, the CDR3 is TGTGCCAGCTCACCGCGAGGACAGACGGGGGAGACCCAGTACTTC.

The V gene is TRBV9, the J gene TRBJ2-1; possible D gene TRBD2, 5 bases. The CDR3 consists of 17 residues. CDR1 and CDR2 from the germline V gene are SGDLS and YYNGEE. The ends were cut back, 4 bases at V and 0 bases at J, with 17 bases in the middle. The CDR3 coding sequence is TGTGCCAGCAGCCCCTGGGCGGGCGGTTACTCCTACAATGAGCAGTTCTTC. This sequence encodes CASSPWAGGYSYNEQFF.

The chain uses TRBV19 and TRBJ1-2; 10 bases are shared with TRBD1. With V trimmed by 3 bases and J by 4 bases, 11 bases remained unmatched. The CDR3 runs 17 residues. Germline lookup yields CDR1 LNHDA and CDR2 SQIVND (reference sequence). The DNA of the CDR3 is TGTGCCAGTAGTATTCCGGGACAGGGGAGCACCACCTATGGCTACACCTTC. As protein: CASSIPGQGSTTYGYTF.

The chain carries TRBV27 and TRBJ2-7, with 9 bases aligning to TRBD2. The CDR3 is 15 amino acids. In germline, CDR1 is MNHEY, CDR2 SMNVEV (reference sequence). With 7 bases clipped from V and 2 bases from J, the junction kept 9 bases outside the gene matches. The CDR3 coding sequence is TGTGCCAGCAAATCCGCTATAGCGGGAGCCTACGAGCAGTACTTC. Amino acids: CASKSAIAGAYEQYF.